The rows below give T cell receptor beta chains drawn from one sample of a study of blood T cells in healthy people across ages. TCRdb redid the calling of the 5' RACE reads with MiXCR, one entry per CDR3 protein. The repertoire consists of about 690,000 distinct CDR3 sequences, with 35% to 50% occurring once and the leading ten covering about 32%. The material sequenced was blood. The receptor set was obtained from a man of 80 years or more in good health. CDR3s include the opening cysteine and the closing phenylalanine or tryptophan.

V	J	CDR3
TRBV4-3	TRBJ2-3	CASSQGLAGAEADTQYF
TRBV7-2	TRBJ1-3	CASSFVGQGAENTIYF
TRBV9	TRBJ2-1	CASSVGVRAGGGAVEQFF
TRBV3-1	TRBJ1-5	CASSQAGTGRNQPQHF
TRBV9	TRBJ2-1	CASSVGLAGEGHNEQFF
TRBV5-1	TRBJ2-7	CASSVGTSGGTYEQYF
TRBV3-1	TRBJ2-7	CASSLGTSGSLYF
TRBV4-1	-	CASSQEVSGFRDEQYF
TRBV24-1	TRBJ2-3	CATSDQRTSELGDTQYF
TRBV2	TRBJ1-2	CASSIEQGGYTF
TRBV9	TRBJ2-1	CASSGEAGSYNEQFF
TRBV5-1	TRBJ2-1	CASSSLENYNEQFF
TRBV14	TRBJ2-5	CASSQARGGYQETQYF
TRBV11-2	TRBJ1-4	CASSNRDKEKLFF
TRBV6-5	TRBJ2-7	CASSPTLAGISYEQYF
TRBV6-1	TRBJ1-5	CASSVSGQGQPQHF
TRBV7-2	TRBJ1-2	CASSGDRERGYTF
TRBV29-1	TRBJ2-3	CSVEDYPSGRADTQYF
TRBV6-2/TRBV6-3	TRBJ2-3	CASWVSRADTQYF
TRBV20-1	TRBJ2-4	CSAIRQGVRNIQYF
TRBV5-1	TRBJ2-1	CASSPGTSGGHDEQFF
TRBV20-1	TRBJ2-1	CSAIGRRAGVNEQFF
TRBV18	TRBJ2-1	CAGSPPKAFYNEQFF
TRBV20-1	TRBJ1-1	CSARSQRTTEAFF
TRBV15	-	CATGRDWAGLYEQYF
TRBV29-1	TRBJ1-1	CSVDRTGNTEAFF